A selection of T cell receptor beta chains follows, all from one sample in a study of blood T cell repertoires in COVID-19. Assay used: immunoSEQ multiplex PCR; TCRdb lists only in-frame clones, some missing. The sample gives tens of thousands of clones, almost 90% of which show up once; approximately 8.7% is in the top ten. Sequencing input: peripheral blood. These receptors came from a woman aged 70-85 years with acute or convalescent COVID-19. Each CDR3 is given with its conserved first and last residue. The D gene is left open where the match is weak. Size tells how often a clone was seen (once, few, many) or the class of an expanded clone, and some rows leave it out.

TRBD1	TRBJ1-6	-	TRBV28	TGTGCCAGCAGTCCAACCAGGACAGGCAAAAATTCACCCCTCCACTTT	CASSPTRTGKNSPLHF
TRBD1	TRBJ2-7	-	TRBV19	TGTGCCAGTAGTCGGGACAGGGGCTACGAGCAGTACTTC	CASSRDRGYEQYF
-	TRBJ2-5	-	TRBV19	TGTGCCAGTAGTATTGAAGGGGGTTGGGAGACCCAGTACTTC	CASSIEGGWETQYF
TRBD2	TRBJ2-1	-	TRBV11-3	TGTGCCAGCAGTCCGGGGACTAGCGGTTACAATGAGCAGTTCTTC	CASSPGTSGYNEQFF
TRBD1	TRBJ2-5	-	TRBV5-1	TGCGCCAGCAGCTTGGGGGACAGGGGATCAGAGACCCAGTACTTC	CASSLGDRGSETQYF
-	TRBJ2-2	-	TRBV5-1	TGCGCCAGCAGCTTGGCCACGGGACAAAACACCGGGGAGCTGTTTTTT	CASSLATGQNTGELFF
TRBD1	TRBJ2-1	-	TRBV28	TGTGCCAGCAGTAACACCCGACAGGGTGGGAATGAGCAGTTCTTC	CASSNTRQGGNEQFF
TRBD2	TRBJ2-2	-	TRBV19	TGTGCCAGTAGTACAAGCCTACTAGCGGGAGTTTCCGGGGAGCTGTTTTTT	CASSTSLLAGVSGELFF
-	TRBJ1-5	-	TRBV11-1	TGTGCCAGCAGCCGGGACTTCAATCAGCCCCAGCATTTT	CASSRDFNQPQHF
-	TRBJ2-7	-	TRBV12-3/TRBV12-4	TGTGCCAGTAGCTCGAGTGGCGAGCAGTACTTC	CASSSSGEQYF
-	TRBJ1-1	-	TRBV7-6	TGTGCCAGCAGCTTAGCGTACATGAACACTGAAGCTTTCTTT	CASSLAYMNTEAFF
TRBD1	TRBJ1-2	-	TRBV4-1	TGCGCCAGCAGCCAAGAGAGGACAGGGGTTTATGGCTACACCTTC	CASSQERTGVYGYTF
-	TRBJ1-2	-	TRBV27	TGTGCCAGCAGTCCGGGGTCCAGCTATGGCTACACCTTC	CASSPGSSYGYTF
-	TRBJ2-1	-	TRBV7-8	TGTGCCAGCAGCCCGACAGCGTTTGCTGAGCAGTTCTTC	CASSPTAFAEQFF
TRBD1	TRBJ1-3	-	TRBV28	TGTGCCAGCAGTTTAGGACAGGGTTTTGGAAACACCATATATTTT	CASSLGQGFGNTIYF
-	TRBJ1-5	-	TRBV3-1/TRBV3-2	TGTGCCAGCGCTGTAGTTCGGAGCAATCAGCCCCAGCATTTT	CASAVVRSNQPQHF
TRBD2	TRBJ2-4	-	TRBV19	TGTGCCAGTAGTCCGAACGGGGGGGGCAAAAACATTCAGTACTTC	CASSPNGGGKNIQYF
-	TRBJ1-3	-	TRBV2	TGTGCCAGCAGTGGAGACAGAAACTCTGGAAACACCATATATTTT	CASSGDRNSGNTIYF
-	TRBJ1-6	-	TRBV14	TGTGCCAGCAGCCAAGCAGGGTATAATTCACCCCTCCACTTT	CASSQAGYNSPLHF
TRBD2	TRBJ2-1	-	TRBV5-1	TGCGCCAGCAGCTCTACTAGCGGGCCCTACAATGAGCAGTTCTTC	CASSSTSGPYNEQFF
TRBD2	TRBJ2-7	few	TRBV2	TGTGCCAGCAGTGAATTACTAGCGTCGACCTACGAGCAGTACTTC	CASSELLASTYEQYF
TRBD2	TRBJ2-7	-	TRBV6-1	TGTGCCAGCAGTGAATGGGAGGGCTACGAGCAGTACTTC	CASSEWEGYEQYF
-	TRBJ1-1	-	TRBV29-1	TGCAGCGTTGGGGGGGGCACTGAAGCTTTCTTT	CSVGGGTEAFF
-	TRBJ1-1	-	TRBV5-4	TGTGCCAGCAGCTTGGGGCTGAACACTGAAGCTTTCTTT	CASSLGLNTEAFF
-	TRBJ2-2	-	TRBV5-1	TGCGCCAGCAGCTACAGCAATCCCACCGGGGAGCTGTTTTTT	CASSYSNPTGELFF
-	TRBJ1-4	-	TRBV29-1	TGCAGCGTTGCCTCCCACAGGAATGAAAAACTGTTTTTT	CSVASHRNEKLFF
TRBD1	TRBJ1-5	-	TRBV6-5	TGTGCCACCTATGGACAGGCTGGTCAGCCCCAGCATTTT	CATYGQAGQPQHF
-	TRBJ2-7	-	TRBV2	TGTGCCAGCACCTTATGGGGACAATCCGACTACGAGCAGTACTTC	CASTLWGQSDYEQYF
-	TRBJ2-1	-	TRBV7-3	TGTGCCAGCAGTCGGACAGTCGGGGATGAGCAGTTCTTC	CASSRTVGDEQFF
-	TRBJ1-1	once	TRBV19	TGTGCCAGTAGTATTGGACGCCTGGTTTTGGGGGCCATGAACACTGAAGCTTTCTTT	CASSIGRLVLGAMNTEAFF
-	TRBJ1-2	-	TRBV4-1	TGCGCCAGCAGCCAAGACGGGTCGCAGGGGCGCAACTATGGCTACACCTTC	CASSQDGSQGRNYGYTF
TRBD1	TRBJ1-2	-	TRBV27	TGTGCCAGCAGTTTGGACAGGGGGCTGGTAGACTACACCTTC	CASSLDRGLVDYTF
TRBD2	TRBJ2-3	-	TRBV4-1	TGCGCCAGCACAAAACTAGCGGGGGGCCATTTGGGGCAGTATTTT	CASTKLAGGHLGQYF
TRBD1	TRBJ1-1	-	TRBV5-1	TGCGCCAGCAGCAAAGACAGGGACACTGAAGCTTTCTTT	CASSKDRDTEAFF
TRBD2	TRBJ2-7	-	TRBV6-5	TGTGCCAGCAGTCGAGCGGGAAACGAGCAGTACTTC	CASSRAGNEQYF
-	TRBJ1-5	few	TRBV2	TGTGCCAGCATGGCAAGCAATCAGCCCCAGCATTTT	CASMASNQPQHF
-	TRBJ2-2	-	TRBV19	TGTGCCAGTAACAGCCACCTGCAGGGGAACACCGGGGAGCTGTTTTTT	CASNSHLQGNTGELFF
-	TRBJ1-4	-	TRBV27	TGTGCCAGCAGTTTGATAGGGGGTGAAAAACTGTTTTTT	CASSLIGGEKLFF
TRBD1	TRBJ2-5	-	TRBV5-1	TGCGCCAGCAGCTTGGCCTTCGGGACAGGGCAAGAGACCCAGTACTTC	CASSLAFGTGQETQYF
-	TRBJ2-7	-	TRBV7-6	TGTGCCAGCAGCTTAGAAGGCGCGGATACCTACGAGCAGTACTTC	CASSLEGADTYEQYF
TRBD1	TRBJ2-2	-	TRBV28	TGTGCCAGCACCAAGGACAGGAAAAACACCGGGGAGCTGTTTTTT	CASTKDRKNTGELFF
-	TRBJ2-6	-	TRBV7-3	TGTGCCAGCAGTTTCAGGGCTGGGGCCAACGTCCTGACTTTC	CASSFRAGANVLTF
-	TRBJ1-4	-	TRBV5-6	TGTGCCAGCAGCTTGGCGGGGAAAAATGAAAAACTGTTTTTT	CASSLAGKNEKLFF
TRBD1	TRBJ1-2	once	TRBV27	TGTGCCAGCAGTTCAGGGGACAGGGCCGTCGGGGGCTACACCTTC	CASSSGDRAVGGYTF
-	TRBJ1-4	-	TRBV28	TGTGCCAGCAGTTCCCCCGGACAGTTCGAAAAACTGTTTTTT	CASSSPGQFEKLFF
TRBD2	TRBJ2-1	-	TRBV30	TGTGCCTGGAGCCGAACTAGCGGGGGGAACAATGAGCAGTTCTTC	CAWSRTSGGNNEQFF
-	TRBJ1-5	-	TRBV19	TGTGCCAGTAGTATAATTAAGCAGGGTGGGCAGCCCCAGCATTTT	CASSIIKQGGQPQHF
TRBD2	TRBJ2-3	-	TRBV7-6	TGTGCCAGCAGCTTCCAGGGACTAAGGGGAGATACGCAGTATTTT	CASSFQGLRGDTQYF
-	TRBJ1-4	-	TRBV5-1	TGCGCCAGCAGCTTCGGGGGGTTAGAAGAAAAACTGTTTTTT	CASSFGGLEEKLFF
TRBD1	TRBJ1-1	-	TRBV5-6	TGTGCCAGCAGCCAAACGGGACAGATCGAAAATGAAGCTTTCTTT	CASSQTGQIENEAFF
TRBD1	TRBJ2-7	-	TRBV11-3	TGTGCCAGCAAAGGACAGGGAGACTACGAGCAGTACTTC	CASKGQGDYEQYF
TRBD2	TRBJ2-7	-	TRBV15	TGTGCCACCAGCAGCACAACTAGCGGGAGCCACAGCTCCTACGAGCAGTACTTC	CATSSTTSGSHSSYEQYF
-	TRBJ1-4	once	TRBV9	TGTGCCAGCAGCGAAAATGGGGGGTCCTTTAATGAAAAACTGTTTTTT	CASSENGGSFNEKLFF
-	TRBJ1-6	-	TRBV12-2	TGTGCAAGTCGCTGGACGGGGACAGCCCATAATTCACCCCTCCACTTT	CASRWTGTAHNSPLHF